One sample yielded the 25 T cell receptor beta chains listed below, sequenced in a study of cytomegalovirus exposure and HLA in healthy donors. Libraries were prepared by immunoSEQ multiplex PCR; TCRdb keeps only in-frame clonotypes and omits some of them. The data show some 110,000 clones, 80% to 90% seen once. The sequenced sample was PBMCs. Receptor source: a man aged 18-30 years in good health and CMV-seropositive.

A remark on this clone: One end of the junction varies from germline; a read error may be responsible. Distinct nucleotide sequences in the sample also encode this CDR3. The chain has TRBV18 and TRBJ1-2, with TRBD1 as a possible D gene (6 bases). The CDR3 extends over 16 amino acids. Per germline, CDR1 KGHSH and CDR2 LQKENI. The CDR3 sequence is CASSPGLAGVGRDHTF. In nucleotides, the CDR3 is TGCGCCAGCTCACCAGGTTTGGCAGGGGTTGGGAGAGACCACACCTTC.

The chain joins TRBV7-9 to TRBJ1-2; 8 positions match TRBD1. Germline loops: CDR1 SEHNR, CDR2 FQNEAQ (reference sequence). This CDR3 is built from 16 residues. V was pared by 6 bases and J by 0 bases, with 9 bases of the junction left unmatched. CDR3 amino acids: CASSFGQGDTNYGYTF. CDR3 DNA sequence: TGTGCCAGCAGTTTCGGACAGGGAGATACTAACTATGGCTACACCTTC.

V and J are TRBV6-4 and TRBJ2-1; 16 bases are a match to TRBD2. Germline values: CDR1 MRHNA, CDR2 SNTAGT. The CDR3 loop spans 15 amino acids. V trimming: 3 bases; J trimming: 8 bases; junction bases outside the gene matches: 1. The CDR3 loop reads CASSEGLAGGHEQFF. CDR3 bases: TGTGCCAGCAGTGAGGGACTAGCGGGGGGGCATGAGCAGTTCTTC.

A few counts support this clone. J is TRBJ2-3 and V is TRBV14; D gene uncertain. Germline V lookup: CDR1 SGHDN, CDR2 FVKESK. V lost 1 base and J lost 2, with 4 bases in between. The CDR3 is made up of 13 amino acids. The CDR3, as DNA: TGTGCCAGCAGCCAAGTTTACACAGATACGCAGTATTTT. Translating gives CASSQVYTDTQYF.

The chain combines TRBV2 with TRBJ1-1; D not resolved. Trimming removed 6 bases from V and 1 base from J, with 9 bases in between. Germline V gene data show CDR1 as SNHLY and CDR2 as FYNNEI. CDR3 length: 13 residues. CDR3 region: CASRTGQNTEAFF. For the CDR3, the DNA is TGTGCCAGCAGGACTGGCCAGAACACTGAAGCTTTCTTT.

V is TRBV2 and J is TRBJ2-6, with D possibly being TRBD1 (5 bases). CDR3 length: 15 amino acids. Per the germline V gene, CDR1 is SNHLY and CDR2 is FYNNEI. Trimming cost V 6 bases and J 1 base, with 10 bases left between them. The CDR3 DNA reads TGTGCCAGCAGCGCTGACAGTTCTGGGGCCAACGTCCTGACTTTC. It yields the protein CASSADSSGANVLTF.

The CDR3 bases are TGTGCCAGTAGTATTGGGGGGTACGAGCAGTACTTC. Residues: CASSIGGYEQYF. The rearrangement uses TRBV19 and TRBJ2-7; the D gene is possibly TRBD2 (6 bases). Germline assignment: CDR1 LNHDA and CDR2 SQIVND (reference sequence). V was shortened by 3 bases and J by 4 bases, with 7 bases between the two germline ends. CDR3 size: 12 residues.

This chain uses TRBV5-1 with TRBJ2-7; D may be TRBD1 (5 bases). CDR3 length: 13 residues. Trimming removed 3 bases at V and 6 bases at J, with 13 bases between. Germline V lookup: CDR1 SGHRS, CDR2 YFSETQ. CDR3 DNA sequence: TGCGCCAGCAGCTCCCCCACAGGCTCCGAGCAGTACTTC. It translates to CASSSPTGSEQYF.

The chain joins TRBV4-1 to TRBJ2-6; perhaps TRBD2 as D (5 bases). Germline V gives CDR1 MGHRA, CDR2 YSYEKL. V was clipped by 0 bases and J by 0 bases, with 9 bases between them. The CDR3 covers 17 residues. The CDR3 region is CASSQDGGGSGANVLTF. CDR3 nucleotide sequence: TGCGCCAGCAGCCAAGATGGCGGAGGCTCTGGGGCCAACGTCCTGACTTTC.

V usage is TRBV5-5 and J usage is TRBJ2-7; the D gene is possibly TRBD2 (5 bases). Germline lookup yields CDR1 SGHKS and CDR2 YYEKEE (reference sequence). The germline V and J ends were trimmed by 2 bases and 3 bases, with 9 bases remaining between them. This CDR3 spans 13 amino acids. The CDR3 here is CASSFSRVYEQYF. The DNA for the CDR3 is TGTGCCAGCAGCTTCTCGCGGGTCTACGAGCAGTACTTC.

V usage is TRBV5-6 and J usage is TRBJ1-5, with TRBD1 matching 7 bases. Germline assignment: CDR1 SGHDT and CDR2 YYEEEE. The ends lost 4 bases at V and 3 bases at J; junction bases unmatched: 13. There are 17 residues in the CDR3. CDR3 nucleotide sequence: TGTGCCAGCAGCGAGCGACAGGGTGCGGGTAACAATCAGCCCCAGCATTTT. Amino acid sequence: CASSERQGAGNNQPQHF.

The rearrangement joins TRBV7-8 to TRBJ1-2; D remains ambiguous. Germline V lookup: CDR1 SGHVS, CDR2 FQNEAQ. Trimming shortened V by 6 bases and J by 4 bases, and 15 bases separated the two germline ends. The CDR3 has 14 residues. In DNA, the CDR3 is TGTGCCAGCAGTCAAGGGCGTGCGGGCTATGGCTACACCTTC. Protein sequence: CASSQGRAGYGYTF.

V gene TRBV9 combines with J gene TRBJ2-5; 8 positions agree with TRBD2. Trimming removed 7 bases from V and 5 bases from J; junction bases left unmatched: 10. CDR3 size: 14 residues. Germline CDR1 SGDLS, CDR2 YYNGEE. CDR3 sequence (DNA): TGTGCCAGCGGCCAGCGGGGGACCCTCGAGACCCAGTACTTC. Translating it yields CASGQRGTLETQYF.

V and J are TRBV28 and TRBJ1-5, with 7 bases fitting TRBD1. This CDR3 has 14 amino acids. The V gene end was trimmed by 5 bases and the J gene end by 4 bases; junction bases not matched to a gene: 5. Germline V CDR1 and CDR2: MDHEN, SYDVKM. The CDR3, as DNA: TGTGCCAGCAGTCCATACAGGGGTAATCAGCCCCAGCATTTT. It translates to CASSPYRGNQPQHF.

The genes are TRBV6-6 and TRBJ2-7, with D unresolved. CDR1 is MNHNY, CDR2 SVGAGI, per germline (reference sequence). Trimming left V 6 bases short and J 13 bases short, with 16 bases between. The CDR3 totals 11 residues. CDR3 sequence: CASSNRRRVYF. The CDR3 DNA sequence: TGTGCCAGCAGCAACCGACGCCGGGTTTACTTC.

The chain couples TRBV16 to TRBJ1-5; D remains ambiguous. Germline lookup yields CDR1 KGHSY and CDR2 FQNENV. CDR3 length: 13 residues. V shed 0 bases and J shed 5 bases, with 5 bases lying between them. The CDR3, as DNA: TGTGCCAGCAGCCAATCGGACTATCAGCCCCAGCATTTT. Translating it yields CASSQSDYQPQHF.

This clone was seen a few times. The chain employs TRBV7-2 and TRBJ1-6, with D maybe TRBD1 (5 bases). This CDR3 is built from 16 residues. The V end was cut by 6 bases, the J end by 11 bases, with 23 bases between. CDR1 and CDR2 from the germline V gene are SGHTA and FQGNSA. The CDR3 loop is CASRPIHRFLVTPLHF. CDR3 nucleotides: TGTGCCAGCAGGCCGATTCACAGGTTTCTGGTAACACCCCTCCACTTT.

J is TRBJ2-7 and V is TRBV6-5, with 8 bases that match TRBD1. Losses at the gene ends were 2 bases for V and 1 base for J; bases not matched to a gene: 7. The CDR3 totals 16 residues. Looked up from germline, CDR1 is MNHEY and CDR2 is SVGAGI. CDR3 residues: CASSYAPGTGSYEQYF. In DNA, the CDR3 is TGTGCCAGCAGTTACGCCCCCGGGACAGGTTCCTACGAGCAGTACTTC.

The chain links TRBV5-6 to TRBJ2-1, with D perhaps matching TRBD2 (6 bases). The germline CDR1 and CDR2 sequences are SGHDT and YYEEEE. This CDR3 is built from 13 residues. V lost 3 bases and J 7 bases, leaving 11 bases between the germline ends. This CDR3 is CASSSGGTNEQFF. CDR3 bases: TGTGCCAGCAGCTCCGGGGGTACGAATGAGCAGTTCTTC.

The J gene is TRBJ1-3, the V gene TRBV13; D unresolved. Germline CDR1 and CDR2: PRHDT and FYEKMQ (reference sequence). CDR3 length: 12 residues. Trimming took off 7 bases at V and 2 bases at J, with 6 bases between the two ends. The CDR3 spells CASNRAGNTIYF. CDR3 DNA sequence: TGTGCCAGCAATCGGGCTGGAAACACCATATATTTT.

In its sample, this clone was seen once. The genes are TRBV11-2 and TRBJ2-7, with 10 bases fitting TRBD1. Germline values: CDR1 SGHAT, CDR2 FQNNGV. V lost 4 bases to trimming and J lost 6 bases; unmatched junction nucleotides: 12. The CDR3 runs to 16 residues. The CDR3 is CASSSPRRDRGGEQYF. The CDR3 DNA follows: TGTGCCAGCAGCTCCCCCCGGCGGGACAGGGGTGGCGAGCAGTACTTC.

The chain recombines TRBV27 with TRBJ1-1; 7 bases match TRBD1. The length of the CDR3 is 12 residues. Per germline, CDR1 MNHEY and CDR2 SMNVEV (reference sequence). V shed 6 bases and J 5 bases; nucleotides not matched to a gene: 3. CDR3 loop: CASRAGGTEAFF. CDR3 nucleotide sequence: TGTGCCAGCAGGGCAGGGGGGACTGAAGCTTTCTTT.

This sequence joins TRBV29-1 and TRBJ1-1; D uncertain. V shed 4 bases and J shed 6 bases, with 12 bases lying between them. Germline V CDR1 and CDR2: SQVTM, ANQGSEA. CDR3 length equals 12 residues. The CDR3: CSVARGISEAFF. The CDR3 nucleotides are TGCAGCGTTGCTCGTGGCATCTCTGAAGCTTTCTTT.

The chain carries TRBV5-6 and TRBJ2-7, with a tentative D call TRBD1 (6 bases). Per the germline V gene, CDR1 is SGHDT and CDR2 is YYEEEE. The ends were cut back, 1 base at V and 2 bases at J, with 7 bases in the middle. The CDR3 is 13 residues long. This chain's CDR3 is CASSLKGAYEQYF. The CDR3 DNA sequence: TGTGCCAGCAGCTTGAAGGGGGCCTACGAGCAGTACTTC.

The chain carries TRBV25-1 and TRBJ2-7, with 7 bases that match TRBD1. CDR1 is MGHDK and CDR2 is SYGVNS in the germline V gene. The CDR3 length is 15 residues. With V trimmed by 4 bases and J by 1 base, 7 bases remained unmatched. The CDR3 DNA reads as TGTGCCAGCAGTGTCGGACAGGACATATCCTACGAGCAGTACTTC. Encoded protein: CASSVGQDISYEQYF.